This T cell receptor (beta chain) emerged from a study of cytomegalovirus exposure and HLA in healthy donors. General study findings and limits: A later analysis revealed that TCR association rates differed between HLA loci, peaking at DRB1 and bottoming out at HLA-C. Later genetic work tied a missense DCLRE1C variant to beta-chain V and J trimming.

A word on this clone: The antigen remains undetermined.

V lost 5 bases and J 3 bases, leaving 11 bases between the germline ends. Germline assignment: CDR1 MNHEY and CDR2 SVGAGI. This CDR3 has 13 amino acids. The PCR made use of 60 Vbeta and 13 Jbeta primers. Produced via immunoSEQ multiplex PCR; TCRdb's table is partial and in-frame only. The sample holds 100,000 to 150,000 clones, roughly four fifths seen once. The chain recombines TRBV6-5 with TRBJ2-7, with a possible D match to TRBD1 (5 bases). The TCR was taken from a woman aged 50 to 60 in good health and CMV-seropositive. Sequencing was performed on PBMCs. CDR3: CASSPGHNYEQYF. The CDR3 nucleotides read TGTGCCAGCAGTCCCGGACACAACTACGAGCAGTACTTC.